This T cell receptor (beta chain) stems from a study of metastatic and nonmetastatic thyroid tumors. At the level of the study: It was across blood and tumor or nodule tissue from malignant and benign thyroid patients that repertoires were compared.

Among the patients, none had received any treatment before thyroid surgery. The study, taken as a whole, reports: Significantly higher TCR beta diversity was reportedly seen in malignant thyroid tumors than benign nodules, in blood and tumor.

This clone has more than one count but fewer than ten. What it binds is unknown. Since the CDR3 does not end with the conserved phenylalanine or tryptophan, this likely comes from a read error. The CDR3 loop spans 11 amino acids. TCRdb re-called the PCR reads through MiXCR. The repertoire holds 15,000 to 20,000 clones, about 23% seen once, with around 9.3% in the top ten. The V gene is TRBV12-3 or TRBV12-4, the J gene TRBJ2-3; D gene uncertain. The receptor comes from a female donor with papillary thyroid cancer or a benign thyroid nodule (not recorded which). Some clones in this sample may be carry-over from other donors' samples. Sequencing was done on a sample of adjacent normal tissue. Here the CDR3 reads CASGLSPTQYL. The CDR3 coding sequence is TGTGCCAGCGGTTTGTCCCCCACGCAGTATCTT.